This entry features one T cell receptor beta chain sequence. The source of the sample is a study of blood T cell repertoires in COVID-19. CDR3 length: 13 amino acids. Losses at the gene ends were 3 bases for V and 5 bases for J; bases not matched to a gene: 2. Germline lookup yields CDR1 SGHRS and CDR2 YFSETQ. The data were produced by immunoSEQ multiplex PCR, yet TCRdb's version contains in-frame clones alone and is incomplete. The sample lists 250,000 to 350,000 clones, over 80% occurring once. The TCR originated in a young woman who had recovered from COVID-19. Sequencing was performed on PBMCs or T cells enriched from blood (not recorded which). The rearrangement links TRBV5-1 to TRBJ1-5, with 7 bases aligning to TRBD1. In nucleotides, the CDR3 is TGCGCCAGCAGCTGGACAGGCGATCAGCCCCAGCATTTT. Amino acids: CASSWTGDQPQHF.